This TCR beta chain derives from a study of cytomegalovirus exposure and HLA in healthy donors. Overall study context: Genotyping showed 75% to 90% of almost 400 donors falling in the Caucasian-associated ancestry cluster.

Study-level points and caveats: Cytomegalovirus status, reportedly, was diagnosed with high specificity and sensitivity by the classifier. Most likely, a cluster of highly shared sequence variants arose as a sequencing artifact.

This CDR3 contains 17 residues. Between the trimmed V and J ends, which lost 5 bases and 0 bases, there was a span of 17 bases. Germline CDR1 and CDR2: SEHNR and FQNEAQ (reference sequence). As concerns this clone: Its antigen is still unknown.

The PCR contained 60 Vbeta and 13 Jbeta primers. Using immunoSEQ multiplex PCR, the repertoire was profiled, and TCRdb retains in-frame clones only, with some absent. This sample carries about 100,000 clones, about four fifths of them seen once, and the ten largest clones take about 6.8%. The sequence derives from a man aged 30 to 45 in good health and CMV-seronegative. The source material was PBMCs. The rearrangement joins TRBV7-9 to TRBJ2-1; D perhaps matches TRBD2 (6 bases). In nucleotides, the CDR3 is TGTGCCAGCAGCCCCGCTGGACTACCGACCTCCTACAATGAGCAGTTCTTC. Translation gives CASSPAGLPTSYNEQFF. Filled out from reference TRBV7-9 and TRBJ2-1, the complete variable domain reads DTGVSQNPRHKITKRGQNVTFRCDPISEHNRLYWYRQTLGQGPEFLTYFQNEAQLEKSRLLSDRFSAERPKGSFSTLEIQRTEQGDSAMYLCASSPAGLPTSYNEQFFGPGTRLTVL.